The rows below give T cell receptor beta chains drawn from one sample of a study of regulatory T cells in long-lasting Graves disease. TCRdb itself ran the multiplex PCR reads through MiXCR, one entry per CDR3 protein. The sample yields 430,000 or so distinct CDR3 sequences, roughly a fifth seen once. This specimen consisted of peripheral blood mononuclear cells (PBMCs), obtained when the disease was refractory, from a patient treated with antithyroid drugs. All receptors come from a female donor with Graves disease. The CDR3 runs from the conserved cysteine through the conserved F or W.

J gene	V gene	CDR3 protein
TRBJ2-5	TRBV27	CASSFNRGETQYF
TRBJ1-5	TRBV28	CASSLEGDNQPQHF
TRBJ1-5	TRBV6-1	CASGNRGQPQHF
TRBJ1-1	TRBV28	CASSLRWGRDTEAFF
TRBJ2-7	TRBV6-1	CASSEARGRLTSYEQYF
TRBJ2-7	TRBV10-3	CATGPDPYEQYF
TRBJ2-1	TRBV28	CASSAAGAPYDEQFF
TRBJ2-7	TRBV6-9	CASSYGSGSEQYF
TRBJ1-1	TRBV20-1	CSAPAGGAGTEAFF
TRBJ2-5	TRBV30	CAWSRLAGQETQYF
TRBJ2-4	TRBV7-2	CASSLAGLAGVTKNIQYF
TRBJ1-5	TRBV6-1	CASSHRGSNQPQHF
TRBJ2-7	TRBV28	CANSGTAGLSKQYF
TRBJ2-3	TRBV7-2	CASSTADTQYF
TRBJ1-5	TRBV20-1	CSAYRGGRNQPQHF
TRBJ2-2	TRBV5-5	CASSLGGGLPTGELFF
TRBJ1-6	TRBV20-1	CSAFPPWGDYNSPLHF
TRBJ2-5	TRBV12-3/TRBV12-4	CASSPNRGKTETQYF
TRBJ1-2	TRBV28	CASRSGTEYGYTF
TRBJ2-7	TRBV3-1	CASSQAPGFYEQYF
TRBJ2-4	TRBV27	CASSLWGGAGLANIQYF
TRBJ2-2	TRBV27	CATAWTGIGLAGGPTGELFF
TRBJ2-7	TRBV20-1	CSAKGEDRAWFDEQYF
TRBJ2-7	TRBV25-1	CASSTSNFGEQYF
TRBJ2-5	TRBV29-1	CSVGTSGIGQTQYF
TRBJ2-2	TRBV6-5	CASSYGGFTGELFF
TRBJ2-5	TRBV30	CAWSRNRGETQYF
TRBJ2-7	TRBV28	CASRGGLSGEQYF
TRBJ1-4	TRBV2	CASSSSGAEKLFF
TRBJ2-7	TRBV4-1	CASSQDFGTLGAYEQYF
TRBJ1-1	TRBV28	CASSPRTGKLNTEAFF
TRBJ1-3	TRBV12-3/TRBV12-4	CASSLLMVPGLNTIYF
TRBJ1-2	TRBV20-1	CSEGGAVYGYTF
TRBJ2-7	TRBV5-1	CASGRQANYEQYF
TRBJ2-6	TRBV6-1	CASSLQGSGANVLTF
TRBJ2-5	TRBV15	CATSSSGGETQYF
TRBJ2-5	TRBV6-1	CASSPGTGEETQYF
TRBJ2-6	TRBV3-1	CASSQGTAGISGANVLTF
TRBJ2-2	TRBV19	CASNRRQNTGELFF
TRBJ2-5	TRBV27	CASSLMGTQYF
TRBJ2-2	TRBV28	CASSLQGLAGELFF
TRBJ2-3	TRBV5-1	CASSLGGTVTDTQYF
TRBJ2-7	TRBV12-3/TRBV12-4	CASSPNGQYYEQYF
TRBJ1-5	TRBV6-2/TRBV6-3	CASRQGTNQPQHF
TRBJ1-5	TRBV5-1	CASSFQLGNRTPYSNQPQHF
TRBJ2-1	TRBV20-1	CSARKVVAGGLEQFF
TRBJ2-6	TRBV13	CASSLVRSGANVLTF
TRBJ1-2	TRBV5-5	CASSLEGQASGYTF
TRBJ2-5	TRBV14	CASSQDGYWETQYF
TRBJ2-5	TRBV28	CASSLPGPMQETQYF
TRBJ1-1	TRBV6-1	CASSRPTGDTEAFF
TRBJ2-3	TRBV11-2	CASSLEDADTQYF